Listed below are T cell receptor beta chains from one sample, sequenced in a study of blood T cell repertoires in COVID-19. Profiling relied on immunoSEQ multiplex PCR, and the TCRdb table lists in-frame clones only, not all of them. The repertoire holds some 350,000 clones, with around 91% as singletons. The sequenced sample was peripheral blood. Receptors originate from a young man with active or convalescent COVID-19. The CDR3 runs from the conserved cysteine through the conserved F or W.

cdr3_aa j_call v_call
CASSPLDSSEQFF TRBJ2-1 TRBV18
CASSDEAGFSYNEQFF TRBJ2-1 TRBV6-4
CASSQVLSRISPWEKLFF TRBJ1-4 TRBV4-1
CASSTFGTGVNQPQHF TRBJ1-5 TRBV19
CASSFNPGGYSPLHF TRBJ1-6 TRBV6-2/TRBV6-3
CASSRGGRYGYTF TRBJ1-2 TRBV12-3/TRBV12-4
CASSYNYEQYF TRBJ2-7 TRBV3-1/TRBV3-2
CASGSGTPYNEQFF TRBJ2-1 TRBV5-1
CASSKQGAGELFF TRBJ2-2 TRBV5-1
CASNQGLAGGETQYF TRBJ2-5 TRBV4-2
CASRPRLAVNTGELFF TRBJ2-2 TRBV19
CASSAGMGSYNEQFF TRBJ2-1 TRBV9
CASSPSQGPYNEQFF TRBJ2-1 TRBV4-1
CASSEARGGNNEQFF TRBJ2-1 TRBV2
CASSQEPTVSYEQYF TRBJ2-7 TRBV3-1/TRBV3-2
CASSQPGTRIDGYTF TRBJ1-2 TRBV4-3
CASSQDPGSSEKLFF TRBJ1-4 TRBV4-3
CASSPTGVVAYEQYF TRBJ2-7 TRBV28
CASSSGWGGYNEQFF TRBJ2-1 TRBV6-5
CASSPMGQGANTEAFF TRBJ1-1 TRBV18
CASSLGATGGAETQYF TRBJ2-5 TRBV7-2
CASSINRGSYNEQFF TRBJ2-1 TRBV7-2
CASSWTGPTDNEQFF TRBJ2-1 TRBV7-2
CASRGGVNYGYTF TRBJ1-2 TRBV6-6
CASSPPRPGSGGYTF TRBJ1-2 TRBV18
CASSQGLENIQYF TRBJ2-4 TRBV7-6
CASSQVLVVDEQYF TRBJ2-7 TRBV3-1/TRBV3-2
CASSALAGGRETQYF TRBJ2-5 TRBV28
CASSQTPGLASYNEQFF TRBJ2-1 TRBV4-1
CASSHFRGETQYF TRBJ2-5 TRBV28
CASSGGTGGYYNEQFF TRBJ2-1 TRBV6-1
CASSHAGQPYEQYF TRBJ2-7 TRBV28
CASSEQIYTEAFF TRBJ1-1 TRBV9
CASSGGRMSNSYNSPLHF TRBJ1-6 TRBV9
CAWSHGAPDTQYF TRBJ2-3 TRBV30
CASSGRLAAGGLETQYF TRBJ2-5 TRBV11-3
CASSTSGGRADTQYF TRBJ2-3 TRBV7-3